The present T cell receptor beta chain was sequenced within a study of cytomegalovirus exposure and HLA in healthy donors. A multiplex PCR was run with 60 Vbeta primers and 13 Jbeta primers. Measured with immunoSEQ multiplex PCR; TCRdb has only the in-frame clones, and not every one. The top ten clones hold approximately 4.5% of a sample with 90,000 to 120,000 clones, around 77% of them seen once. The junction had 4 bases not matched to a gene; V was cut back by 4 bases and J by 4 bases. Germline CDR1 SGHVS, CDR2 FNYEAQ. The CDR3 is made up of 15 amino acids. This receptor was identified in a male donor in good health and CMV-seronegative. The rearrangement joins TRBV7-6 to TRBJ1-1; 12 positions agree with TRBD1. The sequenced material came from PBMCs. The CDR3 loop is CASSWDRGLVTEAFF. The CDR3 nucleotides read TGTGCCAGCAGCTGGGACAGGGGGCTGGTCACTGAAGCTTTCTTT.